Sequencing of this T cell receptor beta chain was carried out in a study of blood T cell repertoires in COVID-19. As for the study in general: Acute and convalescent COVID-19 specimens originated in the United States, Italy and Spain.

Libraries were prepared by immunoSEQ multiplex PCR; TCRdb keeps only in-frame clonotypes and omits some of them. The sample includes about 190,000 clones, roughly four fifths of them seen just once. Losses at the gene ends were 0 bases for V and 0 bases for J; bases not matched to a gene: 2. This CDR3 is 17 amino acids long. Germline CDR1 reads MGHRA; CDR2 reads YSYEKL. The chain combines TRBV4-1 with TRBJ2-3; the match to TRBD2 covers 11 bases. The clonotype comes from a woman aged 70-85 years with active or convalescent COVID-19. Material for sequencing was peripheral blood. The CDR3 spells CASSQDRLAGSTDTQYF. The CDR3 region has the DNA TGCGCCAGCAGCCAAGACAGACTAGCGGGAAGCACAGATACGCAGTATTTT.